This is a list of T cell receptor beta chains from one sample in a study of T cells in Graves' hyperthyroidism and ophthalmopathy. TCRdb reprocessed the multiplex PCR reads with MiXCR, giving one entry per CDR3 protein. The table includes roughly 660,000 distinct CDR3 sequences, around 16% detected once. The sample was blood. All receptors come from a man aged 50-60 years with Graves' hyperthyroidism. Each CDR3 is given with its conserved first and last residue. Fields, in order: V gene, D gene, J gene, clone size, CDR3 DNA, CDR3 protein. A D gene is named only where the DNA matches it firmly. Clone size is shown for a subset of rows, as once, few, many or a class of expanded clone.

TRBV6-1	TRBD2	TRBJ2-3	NA	TGTGCCAGCAGTGAAGGGCTAGCGGGAGTTTCAGATACGCAGTATTTT	CASSEGLAGVSDTQYF
TRBV3-1	TRBD2	TRBJ2-1	NA	TGTGCCAGCAGCCTGAGGGGACTAGCGGGAGAGGTGGATGAGCAGTTCTTC	CASSLRGLAGEVDEQFF
TRBV3-1	NA	TRBJ2-1	many	TGTGCCAGCAGCCAAGTAGGCGTGGGCAATGAGCAGTTCTTC	CASSQVGVGNEQFF
TRBV11-2	TRBD1	TRBJ2-7	NA	TGTGCCAGCAGCTCACCAAGGACAGGGGGCTCCTCCTACGAGCAGTACTTC	CASSSPRTGGSSYEQYF
TRBV30	NA	TRBJ2-7	many	TGTGCCTGGAGCGCCCCCAGTTACGAGCAGTACTTC	CAWSAPSYEQYF
TRBV7-9	TRBD1	TRBJ2-1	NA	TGTGCCAGCAGCCCCCGGACAGGGAACAACAACAATGAGCAGTTCTTC	CASSPRTGNNNNEQFF
TRBV13	NA	TRBJ2-7	many	TGTGCCAGCACCAATTCCCAGGCTAGCGTTCCCTACGAGCAGTACTTC	CASTNSQASVPYEQYF
TRBV19	NA	TRBJ1-1	NA	TGTGCCAGTAGTATAGACAGGAGCACTGAAGCTTTCTTT	CASSIDRSTEAFF
TRBV20-1	TRBD2	TRBJ2-5	many	TGCAGTGCTATAGCGGGAAATAAAGAGACCCAGTACTTC	CSAIAGNKETQYF
TRBV15	TRBD2	TRBJ2-1	many	TGTGCCACCAGCAGAGGGTCGGGACTAGGCCTTAAGGTTGAGCAGTTCTTC	CATSRGSGLGLKVEQFF
TRBV19	NA	TRBJ2-7	few	TGTGCCAGACCTGGGGACTTCTACGAGCAGTACTTC	CARPGDFYEQYF
TRBV2	NA	TRBJ1-1	many	TGTGCCAGCAGTGAAACAGAGAACACTGAAGCTTTCTTT	CASSETENTEAFF
TRBV6-1	TRBD2	TRBJ2-7	many	TGTGCCAGCAGTATAGGACTAGCGGGGTCCCCCTACGAGCAGTACTTC	CASSIGLAGSPYEQYF
TRBV20-1	TRBD1	TRBJ2-1	few	TGCAGTGCGGCCGGGACAGGGGAATTAGGGTATGAGCAGTTCTTC	CSAAGTGELGYEQFF
TRBV6-1	TRBD1	TRBJ1-5	many	TGTGCCAGCAGTGGACAGGGGGCTCACCAGCCCCAGCATTTT	CASSGQGAHQPQHF
TRBV12-3/TRBV12-4	NA	TRBJ2-1	many	TGTGCCAGCAGTTTCCTAAATGAGCAGTTCTTC	CASSFLNEQFF